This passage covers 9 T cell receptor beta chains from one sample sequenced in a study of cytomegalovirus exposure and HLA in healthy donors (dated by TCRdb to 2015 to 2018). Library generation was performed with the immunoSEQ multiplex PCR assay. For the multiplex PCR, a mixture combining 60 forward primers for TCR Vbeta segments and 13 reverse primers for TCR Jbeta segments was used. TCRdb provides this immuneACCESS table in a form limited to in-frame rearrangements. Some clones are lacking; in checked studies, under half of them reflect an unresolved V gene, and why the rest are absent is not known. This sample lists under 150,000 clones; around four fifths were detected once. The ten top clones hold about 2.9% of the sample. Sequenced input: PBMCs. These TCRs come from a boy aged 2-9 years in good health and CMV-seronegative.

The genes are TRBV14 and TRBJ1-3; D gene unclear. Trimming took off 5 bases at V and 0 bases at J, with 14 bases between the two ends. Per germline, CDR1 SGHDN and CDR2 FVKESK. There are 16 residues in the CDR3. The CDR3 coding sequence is TGTGCCAGCAGCTCCCCGGTTGGAGGCTCTGGAAACACCATATATTTT. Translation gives CASSSPVGGSGNTIYF.

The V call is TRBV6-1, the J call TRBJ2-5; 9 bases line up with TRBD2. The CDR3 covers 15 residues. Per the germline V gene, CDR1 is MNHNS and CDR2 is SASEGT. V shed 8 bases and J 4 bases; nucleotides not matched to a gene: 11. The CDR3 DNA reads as TGTGCCAGCCACTTGGGGCGGGAGGGCTCAGAGACCCAGTACTTC. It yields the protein CASHLGREGSETQYF.

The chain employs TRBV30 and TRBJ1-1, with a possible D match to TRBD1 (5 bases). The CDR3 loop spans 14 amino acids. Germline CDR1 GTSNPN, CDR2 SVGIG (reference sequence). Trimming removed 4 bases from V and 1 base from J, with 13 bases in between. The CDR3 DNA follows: TGTGCCTGGACGGGGGGGGTGTCGAACACTGAAGCTTTCTTT. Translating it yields CAWTGGVSNTEAFF.

This CDR3 reads CASSLGGGGFQETQYF. CDR3 DNA: TGTGCCAGCAGCTTAGGGGGCGGGGGCTTCCAAGAGACCCAGTACTTC. J is TRBJ2-5 and V is TRBV7-2; tentative D call: TRBD2 (7 bases). The germline V and J ends were trimmed by 1 base and 1 base, with 13 bases remaining between them. Germline CDR1 and CDR2: SGHTA and FQGNSA. The CDR3 consists of 16 residues.

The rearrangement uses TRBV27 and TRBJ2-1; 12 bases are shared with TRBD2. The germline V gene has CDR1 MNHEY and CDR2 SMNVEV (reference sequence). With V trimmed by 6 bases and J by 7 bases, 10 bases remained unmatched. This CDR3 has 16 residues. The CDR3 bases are TGTGCCAGCAGCGTTACAGGACTAGCGGGGAGAAATGAGCAGTTCTTC. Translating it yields CASSVTGLAGRNEQFF.

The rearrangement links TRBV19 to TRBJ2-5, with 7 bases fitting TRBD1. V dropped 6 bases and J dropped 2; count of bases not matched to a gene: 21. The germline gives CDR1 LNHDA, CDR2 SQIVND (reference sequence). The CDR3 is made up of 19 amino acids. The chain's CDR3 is CASRSVSGTAVKEQETQYF. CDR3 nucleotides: TGTGCCAGTAGATCGGTTTCGGGGACAGCCGTTAAAGAACAAGAGACCCAGTACTTC.

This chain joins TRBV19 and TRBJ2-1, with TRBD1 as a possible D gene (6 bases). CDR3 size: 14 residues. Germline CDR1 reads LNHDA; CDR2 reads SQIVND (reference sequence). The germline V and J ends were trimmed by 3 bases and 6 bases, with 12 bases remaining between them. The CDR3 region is CASSISRGSNEQFF. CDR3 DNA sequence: TGTGCCAGTAGTATCAGCAGGGGCAGCAATGAGCAGTTCTTC.

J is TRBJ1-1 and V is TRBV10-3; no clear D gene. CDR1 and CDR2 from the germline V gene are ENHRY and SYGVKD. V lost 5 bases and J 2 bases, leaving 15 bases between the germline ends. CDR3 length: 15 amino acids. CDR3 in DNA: TGTGCCATCAGTAAGGACGCGGGGATCAACACTGAAGCTTTCTTT. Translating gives CAISKDAGINTEAFF.

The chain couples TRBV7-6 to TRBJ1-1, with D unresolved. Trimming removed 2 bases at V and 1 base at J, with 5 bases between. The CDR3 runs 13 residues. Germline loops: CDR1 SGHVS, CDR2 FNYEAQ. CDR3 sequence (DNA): TGTGCCAGCAGCTTACCAGGGAACACTGAAGCTTTCTTT. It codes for CASSLPGNTEAFF.